The 26 T cell receptor beta chains presented below share a single source sample, sequenced in a study of post-analysis software for immune sequencing data. General study findings and limits: A handful of TRBV segments occurring more often in patients than controls included TRBV5-6, TRBV5-1 and TRBV20-1.

For these receptors, no antigen is known. TCR beta cDNA libraries had unique molecular identifiers. MiXCR, applied by TCRdb to the PCR reads, yields one record per CDR3 protein. The sample gives hundreds of thousands of distinct CDR3 sequences, roughly 29% of which show up once; around 0.6% is in the top ten. The source material was blood. The receptors derive from a girl aged 5-17 years with multiple sclerosis.

This clonotype was observed a handful of times. J is TRBJ1-2 and V is TRBV7-9; no clear D gene. The germline gives CDR1 SEHNR, CDR2 FQNEAQ (reference sequence). The CDR3 is 14 residues long. With 4 bases removed from V and 1 base from J, the gap between germline ends came to 10 bases. CDR3 residues: CASSSIEDNYGYTF. CDR3 in DNA: TGTGCCAGCAGCTCTATAGAAGATAACTATGGCTACACCTTC.

This chain links TRBV10-3 with TRBJ1-2, with unresolved D. The CDR3 sequence is 15 residues long. The V and J ends lost 4 bases and 1 base respectively, with 13 bases between them. The germline gives CDR1 ENHRY, CDR2 SYGVKD. DNA for the CDR3: TGTGCCATCAGTGCGGGCGGATTTGGTAACTATGGCTACACCTTC. Translated: CAISAGGFGNYGYTF.

The chain is built from TRBV27 and TRBJ2-1; maybe TRBD1 (5 bases). The CDR3 contains 15 residues. Germline V gene lookup returns CDR1 MNHEY and CDR2 SMNVEV (reference sequence). Trimming pared 3 bases from V and 6 bases from J, leaving 15 bases between. CDR3 DNA: TGTGCCAGCAGTTTCCGTAGGGCAGGGATCAATGAGCAGTTCTTC. This gives the protein CASSFRRAGINEQFF.

This clonotype was observed a few times. The V call is TRBV9, the J call TRBJ2-3; 8 nucleotides align to TRBD2. CDR1 is SGDLS and CDR2 is YYNGEE in the germline V gene. With 7 bases clipped from V and 0 bases from J, the junction kept 7 bases outside the gene matches. The CDR3 runs 15 residues. CDR3 sequence: CASHRGGPSTDTQYF. In nucleotides, the CDR3 is TGTGCCAGCCACCGGGGGGGACCTAGCACAGATACGCAGTATTTT.

This sequence joins TRBV7-8 and TRBJ1-2; tentative D call: TRBD1 (5 bases). CDR3 size: 16 residues. V lost 2 bases and J 4 bases, leaving 17 bases between the germline ends. Germline-derived CDR1 and CDR2 are SGHVS and FQNEAQ. The CDR3 region is CASSLRADRDLYGYTF. The CDR3, as DNA: TGTGCCAGCAGCTTAAGGGCCGATAGGGACCTCTATGGCTACACCTTC.

A few counts support this clonotype. This chain joins TRBV5-1 and TRBJ2-1; TRBD2 aligns across 11 bases. The CDR3 length is 15 residues. V lost 0 bases to trimming and J lost 8 bases; unmatched junction nucleotides: 4. Germline V gene data show CDR1 as SGHRS and CDR2 as YFSETQ. CDR3: CASSLELAGGHEQFF. The CDR3 nucleotides are TGCGCCAGCAGCTTGGAGCTAGCGGGGGGACATGAGCAGTTCTTC. Complete variable domain (other parts from reference TRBV5-1 and TRBJ2-1): KAGVTQTPRYLIKTRGQQVTLSCSPISGHRSVSWYQQTPGQGLQFLFEYFSETQRNKGNFPGRFSGRQFSNSRSEMNVSTLELGDSALYLCASSLELAGGHEQFFGPGTRLTVL.

This clonotype was seen a few times. The J gene is TRBJ1-4, the V gene TRBV20-1; D is ambiguous. The CDR3 contains 13 residues. V was pared by 3 bases and J by 3 bases, with 8 bases between. CDR1 and CDR2 (germline): DFQATT, SNEGSKA (reference sequence). The CDR3 is CSASVPANEKLFF. The CDR3 region has the DNA TGCAGTGCTAGTGTGCCGGCTAATGAAAAACTGTTTTTT.

This clonotype was picked up a small number of times. The chain links TRBV20-1 to TRBJ1-5; D remains ambiguous. This CDR3 has 15 amino acids. The V end lost 0 bases, the J end lost 3 bases, and 12 bases lay between the germline ends. Germline V gene sequence: CDR1 DFQATT, CDR2 SNEGSKA (reference sequence). CDR3 region: CSARDWAANNQPQHF. For the CDR3, the DNA is TGCAGTGCTAGAGATTGGGCGGCGAACAATCAGCCCCAGCATTTT.

The chain employs TRBV4-3 and TRBJ2-7, with 7 bases that match TRBD2. The CDR3 runs to 16 residues. Germline-derived CDR1 and CDR2 are LGHNA and YSLEER. V lost 0 bases, J lost 3 bases, and 8 bases stayed unmatched. CDR3 loop: CASSQEGRAGRYEQYF. CDR3 coding DNA: TGCGCCAGCAGCCAAGAGGGTCGAGCGGGGCGCTACGAGCAGTACTTC.

V gene TRBV7-8 combines with J gene TRBJ1-5; D is uncertain. The CDR3 is made up of 15 amino acids. The germline V gene encodes CDR1 SGHVS and CDR2 FQNEAQ. The V gene lost 2 bases and the J gene lost 2 bases, with 10 bases spanning the gap. CDR3 sequence reads: CASSLPGAGNQPQHF. CDR3 DNA sequence: TGTGCCAGCAGCTTACCGGGCGCAGGCAATCAGCCCCAGCATTTT.

J is TRBJ2-3 and V is TRBV20-1, with 7 bases identical to TRBD2. Losses at the gene ends were 5 bases for V and 6 bases for J; bases not matched to a gene: 14. This CDR3 contains 15 residues. Looked up from germline, CDR1 is DFQATT and CDR2 is SNEGSKA (reference sequence). DNA of the CDR3: TGCAGTGCTGGGCGGCGGGCAGTGGGGGGGGATACGCAGTATTTT. Its translation is CSAGRRAVGGDTQYF.

This clonotype was seen a few times. The chain couples TRBV5-1 to TRBJ1-1; D is uncertain. Germline assignment: CDR1 SGHRS and CDR2 YFSETQ. The CDR3 runs to 14 residues. V dropped 0 bases and J dropped 6 bases, with 12 bases sitting between them. The CDR3 DNA reads TGCGCCAGCAGCTTGGGGTCCGGGCGGCCTGAAGCTTTCTTT. Its translation is CASSLGSGRPEAFF.

This clonotype occurred a few times. The chain recombines TRBV20-1 with TRBJ2-1; D ambiguous. CDR3 length equals 14 residues. Trimming cost V 3 bases and J 4 bases, with 13 bases left between them. Germline V lookup: CDR1 DFQATT, CDR2 SNEGSKA (reference sequence). DNA for the CDR3: TGCAGTGCTAGTAAGCCTAGTGGATACAATGAGCAGTTCTTC. The encoded protein is CSASKPSGYNEQFF.

The gene calls are TRBV7-2 and TRBJ2-3; the D gene is possibly TRBD2 (6 bases). Trimming removed 2 bases at V and 0 bases at J, with 12 bases between. The germline V gene has CDR1 SGHTA and CDR2 FQGNSA. The CDR3 runs to 16 residues. The DNA for the CDR3 is TGTGCCAGCAGCTTATTAGGCGGGGATAGCACAGATACGCAGTATTTT. Amino acids: CASSLLGGDSTDTQYF.

A note on this clonotype: Germline and junction disagree at one end, which may indicate a read error. The rearrangement links TRBV4-2 to TRBJ2-1; tentative D call: TRBD2 (6 bases). This CDR3 is built from 16 residues. CDR1 LGHNA and CDR2 YNFKEQ come from the germline V gene. In DNA, the CDR3 is TGTGCCAGCAGCCAAGAAGGGACTGGCCTCCACAATGGGCAGTTCTTC. Translation gives CASSQEGTGLHNGQFF.

V and J are TRBV29-1 and TRBJ2-5, with 8 bases matching TRBD2. This CDR3 is 13 amino acids long. Losses at the gene ends were 8 bases for V and 2 bases for J; bases not matched to a gene: 7. The V gene's germline CDR1 is SQVTM and CDR2 ANQGSEA. DNA of the CDR3: TGCAGCACCGCACGGGGGGGTCAAGAGACCCAGTACTTC. Amino acid sequence: CSTARGGQETQYF.

This clonotype has ten or more counts. The CDR3 DNA reads as TGCGCCAGCAGCTTGGAGGCAGGGAGCTCCTACAATGAGCAGTTCTTC. It yields the protein CASSLEAGSSYNEQFF. This rearrangement joins TRBV5-1 to TRBJ2-1, with D possibly being TRBD1 or TRBD2 (5 bases each). V lost 0 bases and J lost 0, with 10 bases in between. The CDR3 spans 16 residues. Germline lookup yields CDR1 SGHRS and CDR2 YFSETQ. Using reference TRBV5-1 and TRBJ2-1 for the parts outside the CDR3, the full variable domain is KAGVTQTPRYLIKTRGQQVTLSCSPISGHRSVSWYQQTPGQGLQFLFEYFSETQRNKGNFPGRFSGRQFSNSRSEMNVSTLELGDSALYLCASSLEAGSSYNEQFFGPGTRLTVL.

The J gene is TRBJ1-1, the V gene TRBV29-1; no clear D. The CDR3 length is 14 residues. Germline V lookup: CDR1 SQVTM, CDR2 ANQGSEA. Trimming stripped 3 bases from V and 0 bases from J, with 11 bases between. Here the CDR3 DNA reads TGCAGCGTTGAGAGGCAGTCCATGAACACTGAAGCTTTCTTT. Its protein product is CSVERQSMNTEAFF.

With regard to this clonotype: A much more abundant neighbour one base away suggests this may be a read error. The chain employs TRBV3-1 and TRBJ2-1; a weak D match, TRBD2 (6 bases). Germline CDR1 reads LGHDT; CDR2 reads YNNKEL (reference sequence). With 4 bases removed from V and 13 bases from J, the gap between germline ends came to 17 bases. The CDR3 sequence is 13 residues long. CDR3 in DNA: TGTGCCAGCAGCCCGGGACTGCAAGAGACCCAGTTCTTC. This gives the protein CASSPGLQETQFF.

This clonotype has a handful of counts. This sequence joins TRBV5-1 and TRBJ1-4, with D maybe TRBD1 (5 bases). The germline V and J ends were trimmed by 7 bases and 8 bases, with 18 bases remaining between them. Germline V lookup: CDR1 SGHRS, CDR2 YFSETQ. The CDR3 length is 14 residues. This chain's CDR3 is CASFLRDPAEKLFF. The CDR3 region has the DNA TGCGCCAGCTTTCTCCGGGACCCTGCGGAAAAACTGTTTTTT. The entire variable domain, with the rest obtained from reference TRBV5-1 and TRBJ1-4, is as follows: KAGVTQTPRYLIKTRGQQVTLSCSPISGHRSVSWYQQTPGQGLQFLFEYFSETQRNKGNFPGRFSGRQFSNSRSEMNVSTLELGDSALYLCASFLRDPAEKLFFGSGTQLSVL.

In its sample, this clonotype was seen a few times. The genes are TRBV3-1 and TRBJ1-2; D is ambiguous. The V end was cut by 4 bases, the J end by 3 bases, with 6 bases between. The V gene's germline CDR1 is LGHDT and CDR2 YNNKEL (reference sequence). This CDR3 spans 12 amino acids. The CDR3 protein is CASSRDDYGYTF. CDR3 coding DNA: TGTGCCAGCAGCCGAGACGACTATGGCTACACCTTC.

About this clonotype: The junction differs from germline at one of its ends, possibly a read error. The rearrangement links TRBV20-1 to TRBJ1-2, with a possible D match to TRBD1 (5 bases). The germline V gene has CDR1 DFQATT and CDR2 SNEGSKA (reference sequence). The CDR3 contains 12 residues. The DNA of the CDR3 is TGCAATGCTAGCGATGACGGGGGTGGCTACACCTTC. Translating it yields CNASDDGGGYTF.

This clonotype was seen a few times. The rearrangement links TRBV7-2 to TRBJ2-3; D is undetermined. Germline values: CDR1 SGHTA, CDR2 FQGNSA. The germline V and J ends were trimmed by 1 base and 2 bases, with 10 bases remaining between them. This CDR3 has 15 amino acids. The DNA for the CDR3 is TGTGCCAGCAGCTTAGATCCGAAACCCACAGATACGCAGTATTTT. Amino acids: CASSLDPKPTDTQYF.

This clonotype was picked up a small number of times. The chain employs TRBV6-2 or TRBV6-3 and TRBJ2-3, with 7 positions matching TRBD2. The CDR3 runs to 16 residues. Germline values: CDR1 MNHEY, CDR2 SVGEGT. With 6 bases clipped from V and 5 bases from J, the junction kept 14 bases outside the gene matches. The CDR3 DNA reads TGTGCCAGCAGCCCCGGCGGCGGGAGAGGTAAAGATACGCAGTATTTT. This sequence encodes CASSPGGGRGKDTQYF.

This clonotype was observed a handful of times. V and J are TRBV5-1 and TRBJ2-1; possibly TRBD1 or TRBD2 for D (6 bases each). This CDR3 has 14 amino acids. Germline-derived CDR1 and CDR2 are SGHRS and YFSETQ. Trimming shortened V by 3 bases and J by 5 bases, and 12 bases separated the two germline ends. CDR3 nucleotide sequence: TGCGCCAGCAGCTGGGGGCCGGGGGACAATGAGCAGTTCTTC. It yields the protein CASSWGPGDNEQFF.

The rearrangement uses TRBV27 and TRBJ2-3; 7 bases line up with TRBD2. The CDR3 has 17 residues. Germline values: CDR1 MNHEY, CDR2 SMNVEV (reference sequence). V shed 6 bases, J shed 6 bases, and the junction held 18 bases outside the gene matches. The CDR3 here is CASSLGGRAVHMDTQYF. CDR3 sequence (DNA): TGTGCCAGCAGCCTGGGGGGGAGGGCCGTCCACATGGATACGCAGTATTTT.